This entry is about one T cell receptor beta chain. Investigators sought sequencing depths of between 1 in 200,000 and 1 in 1 million T cells. Produced via immunoSEQ multiplex PCR; TCRdb's table is partial and in-frame only. The sample includes over 140,000 clones, more than 75% of them seen just once. This entry comes from a study of cytotoxic CD8 clonotypes in ibrutinib-treated CLL. About the research overall: After treatment lasting a median approximately eleven months, range 6 to 36, response samples were collected.

Trimming at V came to 0 bases and at J to 6 bases, leaving 4 bases not matched to a gene. Germline V gene data show CDR1 as LNHNV and CDR2 as YYDKDF (reference sequence). CDR3 length: 15 residues. The receptor was derived from a human donor with chronic lymphocytic leukemia. The material sequenced was PBMCs, taken after 36 months of ibrutinib treatment. V is TRBV15 and J is TRBJ1-4; TRBD1 matches at 7 bases. CDR3 DNA sequence: TGTGCCACCAGCAGAGACCAGGGGGGCTATGAAAAACTGTTTTTT. Protein sequence: CATSRDQGGYEKLFF.